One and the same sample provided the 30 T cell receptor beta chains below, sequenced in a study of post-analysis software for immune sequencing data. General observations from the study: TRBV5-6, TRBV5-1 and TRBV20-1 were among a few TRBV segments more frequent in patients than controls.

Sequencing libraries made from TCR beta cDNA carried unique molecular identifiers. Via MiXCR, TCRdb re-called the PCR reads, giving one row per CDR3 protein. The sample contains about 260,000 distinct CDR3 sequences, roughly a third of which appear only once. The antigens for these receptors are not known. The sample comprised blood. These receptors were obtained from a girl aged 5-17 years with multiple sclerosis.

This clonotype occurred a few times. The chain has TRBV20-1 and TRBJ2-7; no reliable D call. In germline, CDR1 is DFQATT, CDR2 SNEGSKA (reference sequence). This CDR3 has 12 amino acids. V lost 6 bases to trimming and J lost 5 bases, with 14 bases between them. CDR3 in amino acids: CSAGALMDEQYF. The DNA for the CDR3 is TGCAGTGCCGGAGCCCTAATGGACGAGCAGTACTTC.

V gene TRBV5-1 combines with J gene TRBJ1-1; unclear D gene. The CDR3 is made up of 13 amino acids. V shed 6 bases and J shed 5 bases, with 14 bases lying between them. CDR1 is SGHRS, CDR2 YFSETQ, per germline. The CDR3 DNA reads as TGCGCCAGCAATGAGGGAGGGATGACTGAAGCTTTCTTT. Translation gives CASNEGGMTEAFF.

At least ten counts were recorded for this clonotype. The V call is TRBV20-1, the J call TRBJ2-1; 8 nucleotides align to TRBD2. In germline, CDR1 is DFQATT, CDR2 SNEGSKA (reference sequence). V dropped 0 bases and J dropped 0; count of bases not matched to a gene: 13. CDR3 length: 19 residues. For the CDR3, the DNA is TGCAGTGCTAGAGATATATACGCTAGCGGGTCGAGCTCCTACAATGAGCAGTTCTTC. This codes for CSARDIYASGSSSYNEQFF.

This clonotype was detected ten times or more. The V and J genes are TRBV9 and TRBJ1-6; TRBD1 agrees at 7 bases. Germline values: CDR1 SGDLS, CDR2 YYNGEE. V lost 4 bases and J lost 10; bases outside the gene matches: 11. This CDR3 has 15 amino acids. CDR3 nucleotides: TGTGCCAGCAGCTCCACTCCAGGGGGAGGCTCACCCCTCCACTTT. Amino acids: CASSSTPGGGSPLHF.

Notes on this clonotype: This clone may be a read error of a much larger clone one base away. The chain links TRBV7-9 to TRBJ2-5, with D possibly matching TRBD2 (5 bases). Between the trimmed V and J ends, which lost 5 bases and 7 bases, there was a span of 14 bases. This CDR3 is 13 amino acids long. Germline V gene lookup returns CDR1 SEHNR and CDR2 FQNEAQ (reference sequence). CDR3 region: CASSAQVGGTQYF. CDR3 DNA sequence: TGTGCCAGCAGCGCGCAGGTTGGAGGGACCCAGTACTTC.

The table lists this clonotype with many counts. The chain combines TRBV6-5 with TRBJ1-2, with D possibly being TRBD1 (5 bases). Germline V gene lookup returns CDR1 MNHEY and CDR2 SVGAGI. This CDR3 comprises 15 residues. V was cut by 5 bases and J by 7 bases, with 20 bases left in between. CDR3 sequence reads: CASSTPMGGVGGYTF. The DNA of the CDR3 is TGTGCCAGCAGTACTCCTATGGGAGGGGTCGGTGGCTACACCTTC.

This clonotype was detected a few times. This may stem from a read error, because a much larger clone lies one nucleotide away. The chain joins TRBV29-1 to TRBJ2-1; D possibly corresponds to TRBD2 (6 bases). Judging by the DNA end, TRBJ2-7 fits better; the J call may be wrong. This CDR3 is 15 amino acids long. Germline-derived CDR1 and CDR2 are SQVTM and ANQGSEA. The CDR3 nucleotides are TGCAGCGTTGAGCAGCCTAGCGCCTCCTACAATGAGCAGTACTTC. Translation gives CSVEQPSASYNEQYF.

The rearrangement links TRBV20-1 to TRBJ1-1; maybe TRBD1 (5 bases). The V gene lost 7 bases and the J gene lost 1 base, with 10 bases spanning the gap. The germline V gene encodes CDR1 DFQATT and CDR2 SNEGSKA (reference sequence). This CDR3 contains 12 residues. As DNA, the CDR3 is TGCAGTGTTCGGGGGAGGAACACTGAAGCTTTCTTT. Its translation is CSVRGRNTEAFF.

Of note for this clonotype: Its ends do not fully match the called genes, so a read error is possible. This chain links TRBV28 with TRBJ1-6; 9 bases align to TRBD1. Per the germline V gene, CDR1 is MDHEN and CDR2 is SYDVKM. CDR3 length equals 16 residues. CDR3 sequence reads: CASRGIGTGNISPPHF. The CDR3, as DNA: TGTGCCAGCAGGGGAATCGGGACAGGGAATATTTCACCCCCCCACTTT. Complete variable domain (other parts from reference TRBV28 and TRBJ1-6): DVKVTQSSRYLVKRTGEKVFLECVQDMDHENMFWYRQDPGLGLRLIYFSYDVKMKEKGDIPEGYSVSREKKERFSLILESASTNQTSMYLCASRGIGTGNISPPHFGNGTRLTVT.

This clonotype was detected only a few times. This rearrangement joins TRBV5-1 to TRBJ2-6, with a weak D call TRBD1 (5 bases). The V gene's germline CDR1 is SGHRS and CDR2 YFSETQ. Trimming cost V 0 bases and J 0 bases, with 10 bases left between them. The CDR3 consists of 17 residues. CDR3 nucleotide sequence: TGCGCCAGCAGCTTGGCCAGGGCGATCTCTGGGGCCAACGTCCTGACTTTC. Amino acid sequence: CASSLARAISGANVLTF.

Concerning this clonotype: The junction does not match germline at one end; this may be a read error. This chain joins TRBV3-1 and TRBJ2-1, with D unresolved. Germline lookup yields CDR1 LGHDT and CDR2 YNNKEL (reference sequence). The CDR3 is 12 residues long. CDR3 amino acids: CASSQERDEQLF. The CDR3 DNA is TGTGCCAGCAGCCAAGAAAGGGATGAGCAGCTCTTC.

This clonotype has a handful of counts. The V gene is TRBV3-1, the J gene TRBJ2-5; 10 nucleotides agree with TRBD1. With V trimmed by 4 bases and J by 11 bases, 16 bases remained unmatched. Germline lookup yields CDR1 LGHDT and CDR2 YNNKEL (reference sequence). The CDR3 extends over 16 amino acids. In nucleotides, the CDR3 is TGTGCCAGCAGCCTAGCCGGGACAGGGGTTTACAATGAGCAGTACTTC. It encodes CASSLAGTGVYNEQYF.

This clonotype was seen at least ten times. As DNA, the CDR3 is TGCAGTGCTCGCCATGTTGGGCGGGGGCCCGCCGGAGATACGCAGTATTTT. This gives the protein CSARHVGRGPAGDTQYF. This chain connects TRBV20-1 to TRBJ2-3, with D perhaps matching TRBD2 (7 bases). The germline gives CDR1 DFQATT, CDR2 SNEGSKA (reference sequence). The CDR3 covers 17 residues. Trimming pared 5 bases from V and 5 bases from J, leaving 26 bases between.

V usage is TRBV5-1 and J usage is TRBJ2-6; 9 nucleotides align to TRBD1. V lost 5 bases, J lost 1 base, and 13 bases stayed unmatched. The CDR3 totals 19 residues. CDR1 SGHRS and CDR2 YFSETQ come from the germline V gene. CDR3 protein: CASSLYWDREPSGANVLTF. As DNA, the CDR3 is TGCGCCAGCAGTTTGTATTGGGACAGGGAACCATCTGGGGCCAACGTCCTGACTTTC.

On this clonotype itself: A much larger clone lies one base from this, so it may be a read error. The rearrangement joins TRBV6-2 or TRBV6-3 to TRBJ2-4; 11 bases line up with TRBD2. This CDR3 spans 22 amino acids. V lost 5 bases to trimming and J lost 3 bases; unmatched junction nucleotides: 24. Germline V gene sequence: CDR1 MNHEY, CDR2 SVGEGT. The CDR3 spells CASSKQLAGDGRRARGKNIQYF. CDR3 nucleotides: TGTGCCAGCAGTAAACAACTAGCGGGAGACGGCCGGAGGGCCCGAGGCAAAAACATTCAGTACTTC.

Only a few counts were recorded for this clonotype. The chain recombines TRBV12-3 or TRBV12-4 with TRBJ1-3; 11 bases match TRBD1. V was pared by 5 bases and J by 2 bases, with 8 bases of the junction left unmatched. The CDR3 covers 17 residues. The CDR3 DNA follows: TGTGCCAGCAGTCTAAGAGGACAGGGGGCAGCTGGAAACACCATATATTTT. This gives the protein CASSLRGQGAAGNTIYF.

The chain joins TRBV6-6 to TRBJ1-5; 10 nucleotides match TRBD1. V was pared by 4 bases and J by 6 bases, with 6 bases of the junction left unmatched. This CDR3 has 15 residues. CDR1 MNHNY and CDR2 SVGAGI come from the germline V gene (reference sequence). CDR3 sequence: CASSFSGTGVQPQHF. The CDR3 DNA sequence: TGTGCCAGCAGTTTCTCGGGGACAGGGGTTCAGCCCCAGCATTTT.

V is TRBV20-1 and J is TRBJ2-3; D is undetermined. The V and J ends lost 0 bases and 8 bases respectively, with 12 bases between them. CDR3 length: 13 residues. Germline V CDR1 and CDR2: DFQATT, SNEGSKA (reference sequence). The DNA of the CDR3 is TGCAGTGCTAGAGATTCTAGGCTCGCTACGCAGTATTTT. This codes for CSARDSRLATQYF.

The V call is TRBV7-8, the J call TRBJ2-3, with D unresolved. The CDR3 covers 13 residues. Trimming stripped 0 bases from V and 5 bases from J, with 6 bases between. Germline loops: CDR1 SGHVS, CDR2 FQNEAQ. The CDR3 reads CASSLALGDTQYF. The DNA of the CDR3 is TGTGCCAGCAGCTTAGCTTTAGGAGATACGCAGTATTTT.

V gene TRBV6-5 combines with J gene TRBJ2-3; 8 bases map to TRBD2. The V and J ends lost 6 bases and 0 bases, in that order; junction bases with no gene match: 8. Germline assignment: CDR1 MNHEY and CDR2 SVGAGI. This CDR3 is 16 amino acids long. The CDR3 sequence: CASRPPASGSTDTQYF. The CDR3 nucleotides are TGTGCCAGCAGGCCGCCCGCTAGCGGGAGCACAGATACGCAGTATTTT.

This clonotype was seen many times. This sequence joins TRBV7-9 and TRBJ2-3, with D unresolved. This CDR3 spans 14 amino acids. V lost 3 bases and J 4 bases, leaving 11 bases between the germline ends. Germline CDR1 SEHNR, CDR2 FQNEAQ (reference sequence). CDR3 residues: CASSFPSSPDTQYF. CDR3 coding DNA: TGTGCCAGCAGCTTCCCCAGTTCGCCAGATACGCAGTATTTT.

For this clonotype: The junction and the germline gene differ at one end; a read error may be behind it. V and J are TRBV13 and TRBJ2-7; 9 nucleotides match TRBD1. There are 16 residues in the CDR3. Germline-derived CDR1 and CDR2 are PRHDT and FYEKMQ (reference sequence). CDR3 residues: CASSLRGTGPAYERYF. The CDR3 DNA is TGTGCCAGCAGCTTAAGAGGGACAGGGCCAGCCTACGAGCGGTACTTC.

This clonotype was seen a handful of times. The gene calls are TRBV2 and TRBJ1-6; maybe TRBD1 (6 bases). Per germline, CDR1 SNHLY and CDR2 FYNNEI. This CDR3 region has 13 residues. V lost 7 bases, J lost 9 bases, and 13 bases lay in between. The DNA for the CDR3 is TGTGCCAGCATGGACAGTAAAGTTTCACCCCTCCACTTT. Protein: CASMDSKVSPLHF.

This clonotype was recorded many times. In DNA form, the CDR3 reads TGTGCCAGCAGCTTAAGGGCTCGGAACAATAATGAGCAGTTCTTC. Translation gives CASSLRARNNNEQFF. This chain links TRBV7-6 with TRBJ2-1; D is unresolved. The germline V and J ends were trimmed by 2 bases and 7 bases, with 15 bases remaining between them. CDR1 is SGHVS and CDR2 is FNYEAQ in the germline V gene. The CDR3 consists of 15 residues.

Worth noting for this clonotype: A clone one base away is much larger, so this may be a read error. CDR3 region: CASSMGTRDGNEQYF. The CDR3 coding sequence is TGTGCCAGCAGCATGGGGACACGCGACGGGAATGAGCAGTACTTC. This chain connects TRBV11-3 to TRBJ2-5; possibly TRBD1 for D (6 bases). V lost 5 bases to trimming and J lost 11 bases, with 24 bases between them. The germline V gene has CDR1 SGHNT and CDR2 YENEEA. The CDR3 is 15 amino acids.

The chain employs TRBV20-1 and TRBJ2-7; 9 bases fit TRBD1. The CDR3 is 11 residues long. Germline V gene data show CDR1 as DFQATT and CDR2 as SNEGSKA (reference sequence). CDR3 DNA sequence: TGCAGGGCCCGGGACAGGGAGACCCAATACTTC. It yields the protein CRARDRETQYF.

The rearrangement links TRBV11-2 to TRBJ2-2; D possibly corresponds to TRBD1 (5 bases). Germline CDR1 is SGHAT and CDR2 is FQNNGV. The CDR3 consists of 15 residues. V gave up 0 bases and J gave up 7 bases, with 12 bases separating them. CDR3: CASSLEPSQGGELFF. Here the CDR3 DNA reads TGTGCCAGCAGCTTAGAACCAAGCCAGGGCGGGGAGCTGTTTTTT.

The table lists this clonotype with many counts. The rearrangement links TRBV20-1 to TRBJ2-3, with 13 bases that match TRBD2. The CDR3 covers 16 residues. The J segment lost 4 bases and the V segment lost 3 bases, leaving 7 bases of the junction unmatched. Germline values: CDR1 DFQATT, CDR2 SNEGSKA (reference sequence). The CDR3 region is CSARGLAGWVADTQYF. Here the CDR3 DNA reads TGCAGTGCTAGGGGACTAGCGGGGTGGGTGGCAGATACGCAGTATTTT.

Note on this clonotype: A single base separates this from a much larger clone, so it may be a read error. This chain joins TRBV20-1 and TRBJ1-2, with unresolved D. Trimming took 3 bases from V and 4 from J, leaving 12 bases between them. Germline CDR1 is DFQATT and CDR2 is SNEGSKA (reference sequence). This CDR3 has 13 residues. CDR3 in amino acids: CSASSRWAYGYTF. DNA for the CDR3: TGCAGTGCTAGTTCTAGGTGGGCCTATGGCTACACCTTC.

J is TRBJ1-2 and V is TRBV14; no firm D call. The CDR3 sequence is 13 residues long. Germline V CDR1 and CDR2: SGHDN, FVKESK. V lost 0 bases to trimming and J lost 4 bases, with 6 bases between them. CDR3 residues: CASSQDGIYGYTF. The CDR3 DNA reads TGTGCCAGCAGCCAAGACGGAATCTATGGCTACACCTTC.